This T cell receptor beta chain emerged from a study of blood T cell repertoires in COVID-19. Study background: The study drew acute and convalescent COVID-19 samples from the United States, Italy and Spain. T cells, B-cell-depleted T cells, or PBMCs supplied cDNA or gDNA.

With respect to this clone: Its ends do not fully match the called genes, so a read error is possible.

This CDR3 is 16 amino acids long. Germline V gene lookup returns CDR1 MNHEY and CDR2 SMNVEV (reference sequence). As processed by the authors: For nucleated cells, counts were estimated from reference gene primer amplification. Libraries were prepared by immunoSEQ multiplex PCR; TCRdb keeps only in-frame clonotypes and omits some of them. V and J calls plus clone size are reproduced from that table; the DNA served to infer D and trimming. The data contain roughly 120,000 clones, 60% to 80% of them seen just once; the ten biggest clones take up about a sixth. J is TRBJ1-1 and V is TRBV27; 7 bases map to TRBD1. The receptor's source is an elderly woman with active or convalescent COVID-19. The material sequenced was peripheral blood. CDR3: CASGGMPGTVKTEAFF. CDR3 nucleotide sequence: TGTGCCAGCGGTGGAATGCCCGGGACAGTGAAGACTGAAGCTTTCTTT.